Listed below are T cell receptor beta chains from one sample, sequenced in a study of T-cell memory formation after mild COVID-19. TCRdb passed the 5' RACE reads through MiXCR, listing each CDR3 protein once. The sample includes around 250,000 distinct CDR3 sequences, around 17% seen only once; the top ten take 22%. The material sequenced was PBMCs or a T cell subset sorted from them (not recorded which). The receptor set was obtained from a man younger than 35 who had mild COVID-19 (a few samples of this study predate the infection). Cell type and time point are not known. Each CDR3 is given with its conserved first and last residue. D genes are given only for firm matches. A clone size is listed for some rows: how often the clone was seen (once, few, many), or a class if it is expanded.

cdr3_length | d_call | j_call | clone_size | v_call | cdr3_aa | cdr3_nt
13 | TRBD1 | TRBJ2-1 | few | TRBV2 | CASTLDRENEQFF | TGTGCCAGCACTCTGGACAGGGAAAATGAGCAGTTCTTC
15 | . | TRBJ1-6 | few | TRBV3-1 | CASGPLGAGNSPLHF | TGTGCCAGCGGTCCTCTGGGGGCGGGTAATTCACCCCTCCACTTT
11 | . | TRBJ2-7 | . | TRBV27 | CAAGMGHEQYF | TGTGCCGCGGGGATGGGACACGAGCAGTACTTC
17 | . | TRBJ2-3 | . | TRBV4-3 | CASSSSSASGDTDTQYF | TGCGCCAGCAGCTCGTCAAGTGCCTCGGGGGACACAGATACGCAGTATTTT
16 | . | TRBJ2-3 | . | TRBV4-3 | CASSQDITGGTDTQYF | TGCGCCAGCAGCCAAGATATCACGGGGGGCACAGATACGCAGTATTTT
13 | . | TRBJ1-2 | few | TRBV7-9 | CASTSTGDDGYTF | TGTGCCAGCACCTCTACAGGAGATGATGGCTACACCTTC
15 | . | TRBJ1-6 | . | TRBV19 | CASTLQNSYNSPLHF | TGTGCCAGTACGTTACAGAACTCCTATAATTCACCCCTCCACTTT
14 | . | TRBJ1-1 | . | TRBV20-1 | CSARGGRMNTEAFF | TGCAGTGCTAGAGGGGGACGGATGAACACTGAAGCTTTCTTT
14 | . | TRBJ2-7 | many | TRBV7-2 | CASSPRDGSYEQYF | TGTGCCAGCAGCCCGCGGGACGGCTCCTACGAGCAGTACTTC
16 | TRBD2 | TRBJ2-1 | few | TRBV6-6 | CASSSALAGGLNEQFF | TGTGCCAGCAGTTCGGCTCTAGCGGGGGGGCTCAATGAGCAGTTCTTC
17 | TRBD1 | TRBJ2-3 | . | TRBV15 | CATSRGPGQEITDTQYF | TGTGCCACCAGCAGGGGCCCGGGACAGGAGATCACAGATACGCAGTATTTT
14 | . | TRBJ2-3 | . | TRBV11-3 | CASSSRTAPHTQYF | TGTGCCAGCAGCTCCCGGACAGCTCCCCATACGCAGTATTTT
13 | . | TRBJ2-3 | . | TRBV29-1 | CSVERDPQDTQYF | TGCAGCGTTGAAAGGGACCCACAGGATACGCAGTATTTT
15 | TRBD1 | TRBJ2-1 | few | TRBV5-1 | CASSLAGGVNNEQFF | TGCGCCAGCAGCTTGGCAGGGGGCGTTAACAATGAGCAGTTCTTC
14 | . | TRBJ1-6 | few | TRBV5-1 | CASSLEGFPSPLHF | TGCGCCAGCAGCTTGGAGGGTTTCCCTTCACCCCTCCACTTT
13 | . | TRBJ2-5 | few | TRBV7-2 | CASSLASLGFSYF | TGTGCCAGCAGCTTAGCGTCCCTAGGGTTTTCGTACTTC
17 | TRBD1 | TRBJ1-1 | . | TRBV5-1 | CASSLARGQGKMSEAFF | TGCGCCAGCAGCTTGGCTAGGGGACAGGGAAAGATGTCGGAAGCTTTCTTT
15 | . | TRBJ2-2 | . | TRBV5-1 | CASSLDNPNTGELFF | TGCGCCAGCAGCTTGGATAACCCGAACACCGGGGAGCTGTTTTTT
13 | . | TRBJ1-1 | many | TRBV4-3 | CASSQDWGGEAFF | TGCGCCAGCAGCCAAGATTGGGGGGGTGAAGCTTTCTTT
13 | TRBD1 | TRBJ2-7 | few | TRBV2 | CASSGDRGNEQYF | TGTGCCAGCAGTGGGGACAGGGGGAACGAGCAGTACTTC
14 | TRBD1 | TRBJ1-6 | . | TRBV6-5 | CASSSRGLGSPLHF | TGTGCCAGCAGTTCCAGGGGGTTAGGGTCACCCCTCCACTTT
17 | TRBD2 | TRBJ2-2 | . | TRBV11-2 | CASRVFRTSGATGELFF | TGTGCCAGCAGAGTCTTCCGGACTAGCGGGGCTACCGGGGAGCTGTTTTTT
15 | TRBD1 | TRBJ1-5 | few | TRBV5-1 | CASSVTGGPNQPQHF | TGCGCCAGCAGCGTGACAGGGGGCCCCAATCAGCCCCAGCATTTT
14 | TRBD2 | TRBJ2-5 | . | TRBV20-1 | CSASNRGGQETQYF | TGCAGTGCTAGCAATCGGGGGGGCCAAGAGACCCAGTACTTC
13 | . | TRBJ2-1 | . | TRBV11-2 | CASSPQRYNEQFF | TGTGCCAGCAGCCCACAGAGATACAATGAGCAGTTCTTC
14 | . | TRBJ2-3 | few | TRBV5-4 | CAWRSADDTDTQYF | TGTGCCTGGCGTAGCGCGGACGACACAGATACGCAGTATTTT
15 | . | TRBJ2-4 | . | TRBV5-5 | CASSNNAGVANIQYF | TGTGCCAGCAGCAACAACGCTGGGGTGGCAAACATTCAGTACTTC
13 | . | TRBJ2-1 | . | TRBV2 | CASSVGGRAEQFF | TGTGCCAGCAGTGTCGGTGGGCGGGCTGAGCAGTTCTTC
14 | . | TRBJ2-7 | few | TRBV6-6 | CASRLTGSLYEQYF | TGTGCCAGCAGACTAACAGGGAGCCTCTACGAGCAGTACTTC